Each of the 19 T cell receptor beta chains below was sequenced from the same sample in a study of shared clonotypes between healthy human individuals. The table came from immunoSEQ multiplex PCR; TCRdb's copy has only in-frame clones and leaves some out. The profile shows some 2.3 million clones, roughly 93% of them singletons. Sequences were obtained from naive CD4+ T cells from PBMCs. The subset here: CD45RA+ positively selected. These TCRs come from a man aged 18 to 29 in good health. Some clones in this sample may be carry-over from other donors' samples.

This clone was counted once. The chain combines TRBV19 with TRBJ2-7; 7 nucleotides align to TRBD1. J gave up 1 base and V 11 bases, and 11 bases lay outside the gene matches. In germline, CDR1 is LNHDA, CDR2 SQIVND (reference sequence). The CDR3 is 14 residues long. The CDR3 DNA reads as TGTGCCGGAATCACAGGGGTATATTCCTACGAGCAGTACTTC. Protein: CAGITGVYSYEQYF.

This clone occurred a few times. CDR3 sequence: CASSYSEGKYEQYF. The CDR3 DNA reads as TGTGCCAGCAGTTACTCCGAGGGGAAGTACGAGCAGTACTTC. V and J are TRBV6-6 and TRBJ2-7; D might be TRBD1 or TRBD2, each matching 5 bases. V was pared by 0 bases and J by 4 bases, with 10 bases between. The CDR3 sequence is 14 residues long. Germline V gives CDR1 MNHNY, CDR2 SVGAGI (reference sequence).

This chain joins TRBV9 and TRBJ1-1; D unresolved. Between the trimmed V and J ends, which lost 3 bases and 1 base, there was a span of 22 bases. The germline gives CDR1 SGDLS, CDR2 YYNGEE. This CDR3 comprises 18 residues. CDR3 sequence: CASSAAGRLSDRNTEAFF. The CDR3 bases are TGTGCCAGCAGCGCAGCTGGCAGGCTAAGTGATCGGAACACTGAAGCTTTCTTT.

The chain carries TRBV4-1 and TRBJ2-3, with 9 nucleotides matching TRBD2. The CDR3 consists of 15 residues. Trimming at V came to 1 base and at J to 6 bases, leaving 5 bases not matched to a gene. Per germline, CDR1 MGHRA and CDR2 YSYEKL. This chain's CDR3 is CASSQGPSGADTQYF. The DNA of the CDR3 is TGCGCCAGCAGCCAAGGTCCTAGCGGGGCGGATACGCAGTATTTT.

This sequence joins TRBV11-2 and TRBJ2-3; D remains ambiguous. This CDR3 spans 14 amino acids. V was trimmed by 6 bases and J by 0 bases, leaving 10 bases between them. From germline, CDR1 is SGHAT and CDR2 FQNNGV. The CDR3 loop is CASRFSFSTDTQYF. CDR3 bases: TGTGCCAGCAGGTTTAGCTTTAGCACAGATACGCAGTATTTT. The full variable domain, its missing parts supplied by reference TRBV11-2 and TRBJ2-3, is EAGVAQSPRYKIIEKRQSVAFWCNPISGHATLYWYQQILGQGPKLLIQFQNNGVVDDSQLPKDRFSAERLKGVDSTLKIQPAKLEDSAVYLCASRFSFSTDTQYFGPGTRLTVL.

This chain connects TRBV4-1 to TRBJ2-1; a weak D match, TRBD1 (5 bases). The germline CDR1 and CDR2 sequences are MGHRA and YSYEKL. Trimming stripped 4 bases from V and 0 bases from J, with 10 bases between. The CDR3 consists of 15 residues. The CDR3 sequence is CASSLVGRSYNEQFF. Here the CDR3 DNA reads TGCGCCAGCAGCCTCGTGGGGCGCTCCTACAATGAGCAGTTCTTC.

J is TRBJ1-1 and V is TRBV7-7; D call uncertain. The CDR3 has 13 residues. CDR1 and CDR2 (germline): SSHAT, FNYEAQ (reference sequence). V lost 1 base to trimming and J lost 5 bases, with 8 bases between them. CDR3 bases: TGTGCCAGCAGCTTAGGACTTCGAACTGAAGCTTTCTTT. Its protein product is CASSLGLRTEAFF.

The V call is TRBV2, the J call TRBJ2-5, with D possibly being TRBD1 or TRBD2 (5 bases each). This CDR3 spans 13 amino acids. V lost 3 bases and J 5 bases, leaving 10 bases between the germline ends. Germline CDR1 SNHLY, CDR2 FYNNEI. The CDR3 region is CASSDRVAETQYF. Here the CDR3 DNA reads TGTGCCAGCAGTGACAGGGTAGCGGAGACCCAGTACTTC.

V and J are TRBV30 and TRBJ2-5; 12 nucleotides line up with TRBD1. V lost 6 bases and J lost 5; bases outside the gene matches: 13. CDR3 length equals 16 residues. Germline CDR1 reads GTSNPN; CDR2 reads SVGIG (reference sequence). CDR3 in amino acids: CACRKGTGGTEETQYF. The DNA of the CDR3 is TGTGCCTGCCGTAAGGGGACAGGGGGCACGGAGGAGACCCAGTACTTC. The whole variable domain, filled in from reference TRBV30 and TRBJ2-5, reads SQTIHQWPATLVQPVGSPLSLECTVEGTSNPNLYWYRQAAGRGLQLLFYSVGIGQISSEVPQNLSASRPQDRQFILSSKKLLLSDSGFYLCACRKGTGGTEETQYFGPGTRLLVL.

The chain joins TRBV9 to TRBJ1-1; TRBD1 might be the D (5 bases). V was trimmed by 0 bases and J by 3 bases, leaving 18 bases between them. Per germline, CDR1 SGDLS and CDR2 YYNGEE. This CDR3 has 17 amino acids. CDR3 DNA: TGTGCCAGCAGCGTAGGGCGGGGCCCCGGGGAGGACACTGAAGCTTTCTTT. It encodes CASSVGRGPGEDTEAFF.

This chain connects TRBV19 to TRBJ2-3; a weak D match, TRBD1 (5 bases). Trimming left V 5 bases short and J 2 bases short, with 14 bases between. CDR3 length: 15 amino acids. CDR1 and CDR2 from the germline V gene are LNHDA and SQIVND (reference sequence). CDR3 sequence reads: CASSPRGPFTDTQYF. The CDR3 bases are TGTGCCAGTAGTCCAAGGGGCCCTTTCACAGATACGCAGTATTTT.

The chain has TRBV6-1 and TRBJ1-5, with D perhaps matching TRBD1 (6 bases). The CDR3 covers 16 residues. From germline, CDR1 is MNHNS and CDR2 SASEGT. V lost 4 bases and J lost 0, with 13 bases in between. The CDR3 nucleotides are TGTGCCAGCAGTGGACGGACAGCAGATAGCAATCAGCCCCAGCATTTT. It specifies CASSGRTADSNQPQHF.

Turning to this clone: At the DNA level, this CDR3 is encoded by other sequences in the same sample as well. This chain uses TRBV7-3 with TRBJ2-1; 7 bases are a match to TRBD2. V trimming: 1 base; J trimming: 0 bases; junction bases outside the gene matches: 0. The CDR3 runs 15 residues. Germline-derived CDR1 and CDR2 are SGHTA and FQGTGA. The CDR3 sequence: CASSLSGSSYNEQFF. CDR3 nucleotides: TGTGCCAGCAGCTTAAGCGGGAGCTCCTACAATGAGCAGTTCTTC.

This sequence joins TRBV18 and TRBJ1-1, with D perhaps matching TRBD1 (5 bases). The CDR3 covers 14 residues. Trimming removed 6 bases from V and 5 bases from J, with 16 bases in between. Per germline, CDR1 KGHSH and CDR2 LQKENI. CDR3 protein: CASSSNAGRTEAFF. The CDR3 coding sequence is TGTGCCAGCTCTTCAAACGCAGGGCGGACTGAAGCTTTCTTT.

The chain couples TRBV5-1 to TRBJ2-5; D gene unclear. From germline, CDR1 is SGHRS and CDR2 YFSETQ. Trimming cost V 0 bases and J 5 bases, with 8 bases left between them. There are 13 residues in the CDR3. The CDR3 nucleotides are TGCGCCAGCAGCTTGGGCCTGGTGGAGACCCAGTACTTC. It yields the protein CASSLGLVETQYF. Full variable domain (rest looked up from reference TRBV5-1 and TRBJ2-5): KAGVTQTPRYLIKTRGQQVTLSCSPISGHRSVSWYQQTPGQGLQFLFEYFSETQRNKGNFPGRFSGRQFSNSRSEMNVSTLELGDSALYLCASSLGLVETQYFGPGTRLLVL.

This sequence joins TRBV4-3 and TRBJ2-3; the match to TRBD1 covers 11 bases. J gave up 5 bases and V 4 bases, and 2 bases lay outside the gene matches. Per the germline V gene, CDR1 is LGHNA and CDR2 is YSLEER. The CDR3 spans 14 residues. The CDR3 protein is CASSRGTGGDTQYF. Here the CDR3 DNA reads TGCGCCAGCAGCCGAGGGACAGGGGGAGATACGCAGTATTTT.

The chain links TRBV5-1 to TRBJ1-1; D is unresolved. Germline values: CDR1 SGHRS, CDR2 YFSETQ. The V end was cut by 0 bases, the J end by 1 base, with 13 bases between. The CDR3 contains 16 residues. The CDR3 nucleotides are TGCGCCAGCAGCTTGGGCCACTCTCAGAGGAACACTGAAGCTTTCTTT. Its protein product is CASSLGHSQRNTEAFF.

The genes are TRBV15 and TRBJ2-5, with TRBD1 matching 8 bases. Looked up from germline, CDR1 is LNHNV and CDR2 is YYDKDF (reference sequence). CDR3 size: 15 residues. V dropped 1 base and J dropped 1; count of bases not matched to a gene: 2. The CDR3 protein is CATSRGQGPQETQYF. The CDR3 nucleotides read TGTGCCACCAGCAGAGGACAGGGGCCCCAAGAGACCCAGTACTTC.

V gene TRBV9 combines with J gene TRBJ2-5; 15 positions match TRBD2. CDR1 and CDR2 from the germline V gene are SGDLS and YYNGEE. The CDR3 extends over 20 amino acids. The V gene end was trimmed by 4 bases and the J gene end by 1 base; junction bases not matched to a gene: 14. The CDR3 DNA reads TGTGCCAGCAGCTCACCCCGGGGACTAGCGGGAGGTGGGGGCCAAGAGACCCAGTACTTC. Translating it yields CASSSPRGLAGGGGQETQYF.